A selection of T cell receptor beta chains follows, all from one sample in a study of cytomegalovirus exposure and HLA in healthy donors. Using immunoSEQ multiplex PCR, the repertoire was profiled, and TCRdb retains in-frame clones only, with some absent. Its clone listing holds tens of thousands of clones. Sequencing used PBMCs. The origin of the receptors is a man aged 18 to 29 in good health and CMV-seropositive. Each CDR3 is given with its conserved first and last residue. Each record gives: D gene, J gene, V gene, CDR3 DNA, CDR3 protein. The D gene is left open where the match is weak.

NA	TRBJ2-7	TRBV2	TGTGCCAGCGCCAACTACGAGCAGTACTTC	CASANYEQYF
TRBD1	TRBJ2-2	TRBV10-1	TGCGCCACTTCGACAGGGGACACCGGGGAGCTGTTTTTT	CATSTGDTGELFF
NA	TRBJ1-4	TRBV5-4	TGTGCCAGCAGCTTACAGTCAACTAATGAAAAACTGTTTTTT	CASSLQSTNEKLFF
NA	TRBJ1-2	TRBV10-3	TGTGCCATCAGCGTAACAGGGTACCATGGCTACACCTTC	CAISVTGYHGYTF
TRBD1	TRBJ1-2	TRBV5-4	TGTGCCAGCAGCTTGGCCTTGGGACAGGGGGCAAGCAATGGCTACACCTTC	CASSLALGQGASNGYTF
TRBD2	TRBJ2-7	TRBV7-2	TGTGCCAGCAGCGGTAGCGGGAGGTTCTACGAGCAGTACTTC	CASSGSGRFYEQYF
TRBD1	TRBJ2-7	TRBV11-2	TGTGCCAGCAGCCATTTTACAGGGGGAGGAGAGCAGTACTTC	CASSHFTGGGEQYF
TRBD2	TRBJ2-2	TRBV11-1	TGTGCCAGCAGCTTCCTAGCGGGAGGGAACGGGGAGCTGTTTTTT	CASSFLAGGNGELFF
NA	TRBJ2-7	TRBV25-1	TGTGCCAGCAGTGAATCCGGGGTCCCCTACGAGCAGTACTTC	CASSESGVPYEQYF
TRBD1	TRBJ1-3	TRBV6-1	TGTGCCAGCAGTGAGTCAGGGGGCGCGTCTGGAAACACCATATATTTT	CASSESGGASGNTIYF
TRBD1	TRBJ1-2	TRBV29-1	TGCAGCGTTGAAGGCGGCCGGGACAGGAACAGCTACACCTTC	CSVEGGRDRNSYTF
TRBD1	TRBJ1-1	TRBV15	TGTGCCACCAGCCCCCGGACAGGAAACACTGAAGCTTTCTTT	CATSPRTGNTEAFF
TRBD1	TRBJ1-2	TRBV27	TGTGCCAGCAGTTACTCGGGACAGCGCTATGGCTACACCTTC	CASSYSGQRYGYTF
NA	TRBJ1-2	TRBV7-8	TGTGCCAGCAGCTTAGCAGGGGTGGGTGGCTACACCTTC	CASSLAGVGGYTF
NA	TRBJ2-5	TRBV5-6	TGTGCCAGCAGCTTTCAAGACAGCCCGGTGGAGCAGTACTTC	CASSFQDSPVEQYF
NA	TRBJ1-4	TRBV4-2	TGTGCCAGCAGCCAAGACGGGGAAAAACTGTTTTTT	CASSQDGEKLFF
TRBD1	TRBJ1-2	TRBV9	TGTGCCAGCAACCGGGACAGGGGACCCATCCTCTATGGCTACACCTTC	CASNRDRGPILYGYTF
NA	TRBJ1-4	TRBV4-1	TGCGCCAGCAGCCAAGATCCCCGGCAGGGGAAACTGTTTTTT	CASSQDPRQGKLFF
NA	TRBJ2-7	TRBV11-2	TGTGCCAGCAGCTTAGATCTGGCCCGATCCTACGAGCAGTACTTC	CASSLDLARSYEQYF
TRBD1	TRBJ1-1	TRBV5-1	TGCGCCAGTCAGGACAGGGGAGGCCTAAACACTGAAGCTTTCTTT	CASQDRGGLNTEAFF
NA	TRBJ1-2	TRBV27	TGTGCCAGCAGTTTAGCTGGGGGGGTTACCTACCATGGCTACACCTTC	CASSLAGGVTYHGYTF
TRBD2	TRBJ2-3	TRBV4-1	TGCGCCAGCAGCCGCACTAGCGAATCAACAGATACGCAGTATTTT	CASSRTSESTDTQYF
TRBD2	TRBJ2-1	TRBV25-1	TGTGCCAGCAGTGACATAGCGGGAGGTCCCTATGAGCAGTTCTTC	CASSDIAGGPYEQFF
TRBD2	TRBJ2-7	TRBV10-3	TGTGCCATCAGTGAGTCACTAGCGGGACCCACCTCCTACGAGCAGTACTTC	CAISESLAGPTSYEQYF
NA	TRBJ1-2	TRBV7-9	TGTGCCACAAATTTGAGGAGGGAGACAGAACTTAAATTCTATGGCTACACCTTC	CATNLRRETELKFYGYTF
NA	TRBJ2-7	TRBV5-6	TGTGCCAGCAGTCACGCAGGGAAAGCTAGCTACGAGCAGTACTTC	CASSHAGKASYEQYF
NA	TRBJ2-4	TRBV4-1	TGCGCCAGCAGCCAAGTGAGCATTCTAGCCAAAAACATTCAGTACTTC	CASSQVSILAKNIQYF
TRBD2	TRBJ2-7	TRBV9	TGTGCCAGCAGCACGCGAGCGGGATCCTACGAGCAGTACTTC	CASSTRAGSYEQYF
NA	TRBJ1-1	TRBV6-1	TGTGCCAGCAGTGAAGCGCAGGGTTTCTCTGAAGCTTTCTTT	CASSEAQGFSEAFF